The next 15 T cell receptor beta chains were all read from a single sample in a study of CD8 T cells in ankylosing spondylitis. Findings and limits, study-wide: Several highly homologous variants formed a TCR beta motif that appeared characteristic of ankylosing spondylitis blood.

TCRdb reprocessed the 5' RACE reads with MiXCR, giving one entry per CDR3 protein. The sample yields more than 650,000 distinct CDR3 sequences, about an eighth seen once. The antigens these receptors bind are not known. The sample taken for sequencing was blood, either unsorted or a sorted T cell fraction (not recorded which). All receptors come from a male donor with ankylosing spondylitis.

This clonotype came up a few times. The gene calls are TRBV5-6 and TRBJ2-2; D is possibly TRBD2 (6 bases). The germline gives CDR1 SGHDT, CDR2 YYEEEE. V lost 0 bases to trimming and J lost 0 bases, with 12 bases between them. This CDR3 has 17 residues. The CDR3 DNA reads as TGTGCCAGCAGCTTGGTGGGACTCGGCGCGAACACCGGGGAGCTGTTTTTT. Translating gives CASSLVGLGANTGELFF.

In this sample, this clonotype turned up a few times. The chain links TRBV7-9 to TRBJ2-7, with D possibly TRBD2 on 6 matching bases. Germline loops: CDR1 SEHNR, CDR2 FQNEAQ (reference sequence). The V and J ends lost 5 bases and 3 bases respectively, with 17 bases between them. This CDR3 spans 15 amino acids. CDR3 residues: CASSPGSGTFYEQYF. The CDR3 coding sequence is TGTGCCAGCAGCCCCGGGTCCGGGACTTTCTACGAGCAGTACTTC.

This sequence joins TRBV7-9 and TRBJ2-1; possible D gene TRBD2, 5 bases. This CDR3 comprises 14 residues. Trimming took off 8 bases at V and 6 bases at J, with 17 bases between the two ends. Germline loops: CDR1 SEHNR, CDR2 FQNEAQ (reference sequence). CDR3 DNA: TGTGCCAGCCGATGGACTGGAGCCGGCAATGAGCAGTTCTTC. Amino acids: CASRWTGAGNEQFF.

This chain connects TRBV5-1 to TRBJ1-4; 9 bases fit TRBD1. V lost 4 bases, J lost 8 bases, and 9 bases stayed unmatched. The germline V gene encodes CDR1 SGHRS and CDR2 YFSETQ. The CDR3 has 15 amino acids. Written as DNA, the CDR3 is TGCGCCAGCAGCCGAACCGGGACAGGGCCAGAAAAACTGTTTTTT. Protein: CASSRTGTGPEKLFF.

The chain joins TRBV20-1 to TRBJ2-7; D unclear. The germline V and J ends were trimmed by 1 base and 2 bases, with 9 bases remaining between them. Germline V gives CDR1 DFQATT, CDR2 SNEGSKA (reference sequence). This CDR3 region has 13 residues. The CDR3 reads CSARGNGPYEQYF. The CDR3 coding sequence is TGCAGTGCTAGAGGTAATGGCCCCTACGAGCAGTACTTC.

This clonotype was seen a few times. The rearrangement joins TRBV12-3 or TRBV12-4 to TRBJ2-3, with 8 positions matching TRBD1. V lost 6 bases and J lost 6; bases outside the gene matches: 5. CDR3 length: 13 amino acids. CDR3 protein: CASSLNRGDTQYF. The CDR3 DNA reads TGTGCCAGCAGCCTCAACAGGGGGGATACGCAGTATTTT.

This clonotype was seen repeatedly, ten times or more. V gene TRBV6-5 combines with J gene TRBJ2-7; 7 bases are shared with TRBD1. Looked up from germline, CDR1 is MNHEY and CDR2 is SVGAGI. CDR3 length equals 15 residues. V dropped 2 bases and J dropped 2; count of bases not matched to a gene: 6. The CDR3 loop is CASSYADRAAYEQYF. As DNA, the CDR3 is TGTGCCAGCAGTTACGCCGACAGGGCGGCCTACGAGCAGTACTTC.

This clonotype was recorded a few times. This chain links TRBV7-9 with TRBJ2-1; the match to TRBD2 covers 11 bases. The CDR3 is 17 amino acids. Germline CDR1 is SEHNR and CDR2 is FQNEAQ (reference sequence). Trimming cost V 5 bases and J 7 bases; bases outside gene matches: 13. In DNA form, the CDR3 reads TGTGCCAGCAGCCCCCGAGGTAGCGGGGGGGCAGTTAATGAGCAGTTCTTC. It encodes CASSPRGSGGAVNEQFF.

The chain is built from TRBV13 and TRBJ2-1; 9 positions match TRBD2. The CDR3 runs to 15 residues. Germline values: CDR1 PRHDT, CDR2 FYEKMQ (reference sequence). The V and J ends lost 4 bases and 7 bases, in that order; junction bases with no gene match: 8. DNA for the CDR3: TGTGCCAGCAGCTCCCCCCTAGCGGGAAGAAATGAGCAGTTCTTC. Residues: CASSSPLAGRNEQFF.

V is TRBV4-2 and J is TRBJ2-3; possibly TRBD2 for D (6 bases). Between the trimmed V and J ends, which lost 0 bases and 4 bases, there was a span of 14 bases. In germline, CDR1 is LGHNA, CDR2 YNFKEQ. The CDR3 contains 16 residues. The CDR3 bases are TGTGCCAGCAGCCAAGAGGGAGGCGCTAGAGCAGATACGCAGTATTTT. As protein: CASSQEGGARADTQYF.

The chain links TRBV5-1 to TRBJ1-2; no clear D. Between the trimmed V and J ends, which lost 0 bases and 4 bases, there was a span of 13 bases. This CDR3 region has 15 residues. Germline CDR1 and CDR2: SGHRS and YFSETQ. The CDR3: CASSLGISGFYGYTF. The CDR3 DNA reads TGCGCCAGCAGCTTGGGGATTTCTGGCTTCTATGGCTACACCTTC.

The rearrangement uses TRBV6-1 and TRBJ1-1, with TRBD1 matching 7 bases. Trimming took 5 bases from V and 5 from J; bases not matched to a gene: 5. Germline V gene sequence: CDR1 MNHNS, CDR2 SASEGT. This CDR3 is built from 13 residues. CDR3 residues: CASSPLDRTEAFF. The CDR3 coding sequence is TGTGCCAGCAGTCCCCTGGACAGGACTGAAGCTTTCTTT.

The chain combines TRBV7-6 with TRBJ2-2; TRBD2 might be the D (5 bases). Trimming took off 5 bases at V and 0 bases at J, with 13 bases between the two ends. Germline CDR1 and CDR2: SGHVS and FNYEAQ. This CDR3 is built from 16 residues. CDR3 in amino acids: CASSAAGGTNTGELFF. DNA for the CDR3: TGTGCCAGCAGCGCGGCGGGCGGTACGAACACCGGGGAGCTGTTTTTT.

The genes are TRBV30 and TRBJ2-7, with D possibly being TRBD1 (6 bases). The CDR3 runs 13 residues. Trimming removed 2 bases at V and 3 bases at J, with 11 bases between. Germline assignment: CDR1 GTSNPN and CDR2 SVGIG (reference sequence). The CDR3: CAWSSDSYYEQYF. Written as DNA, the CDR3 is TGTGCCTGGAGTTCGGACAGTTACTACGAGCAGTACTTC. Together with reference TRBV30 and TRBJ2-7, the CDR3 gives the full variable domain: SQTIHQWPATLVQPVGSPLSLECTVEGTSNPNLYWYRQAAGRGLQLLFYSVGIGQISSEVPQNLSASRPQDRQFILSSKKLLLSDSGFYLCAWSSDSYYEQYFGPGTRLTVT.

The chain is built from TRBV20-1 and TRBJ1-2; 9 positions agree with TRBD1. The CDR3 has 15 residues. The V segment lost 3 bases and the J segment 4 bases; nucleotides outside the gene matches: 9. Germline-derived CDR1 and CDR2 are DFQATT and SNEGSKA (reference sequence). The CDR3 protein is CSARDRDRVRYGYTF. The CDR3 DNA follows: TGCAGTGCTAGGGACCGGGACAGGGTTCGCTATGGCTACACCTTC.